The TCR beta chain described here comes from a study of human T cells and chemical hapten exposure. Study in general: Subjects had 2% DPC placed on 2 cm by 2 cm of upper inner arm skin for sensitization. Patients got weekly scalp diphenylcyclopropenone doses over the roughly 24-week study. Among samples, TCR yields varied mainly because of small differences in pooled library volume.

One entry per CDR3 protein, called by TCRdb with MiXCR from the RACE reads. The data contain roughly 64,000 distinct CDR3 sequences, about 10% of them singletons. With 8 bases removed from V and 7 bases from J, the gap between germline ends came to 11 bases. The CDR3 runs to 11 residues. The germline V gene encodes CDR1 SGHVS and CDR2 FNYEAQ. Time point specified: patch test 3, about 24 weeks after DPC sensitization. Treatment meaning: therapeutic diphenylcyclopropenone sensitization with weekly scalp DPC. The clonotype was recovered from a woman aged 30 to 39 with alopecia areata. Some clones in this sample may be carry-over from other donors' samples. V gene TRBV7-6 combines with J gene TRBJ2-5; no clear D gene. The input for sequencing was whole blood, taken in connection with sensitization to the hapten diphenylcyclopropenone (DPC). This CDR3 reads CASGSSGTQYF. The CDR3 DNA reads TGTGCCAGCGGATCATCGGGGACCCAGTACTTC.